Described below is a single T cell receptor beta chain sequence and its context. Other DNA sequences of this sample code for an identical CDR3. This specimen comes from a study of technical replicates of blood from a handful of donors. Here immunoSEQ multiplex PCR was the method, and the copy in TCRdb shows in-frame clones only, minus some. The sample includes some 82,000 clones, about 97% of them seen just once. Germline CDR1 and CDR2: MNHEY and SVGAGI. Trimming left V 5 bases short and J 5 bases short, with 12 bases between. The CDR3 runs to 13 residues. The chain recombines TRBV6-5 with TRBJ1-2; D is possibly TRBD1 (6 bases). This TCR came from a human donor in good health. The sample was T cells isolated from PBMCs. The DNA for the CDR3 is TGTGCCAGCAGTCTCCAGGGGAATTATGGCTACACCTTC. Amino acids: CASSLQGNYGYTF.